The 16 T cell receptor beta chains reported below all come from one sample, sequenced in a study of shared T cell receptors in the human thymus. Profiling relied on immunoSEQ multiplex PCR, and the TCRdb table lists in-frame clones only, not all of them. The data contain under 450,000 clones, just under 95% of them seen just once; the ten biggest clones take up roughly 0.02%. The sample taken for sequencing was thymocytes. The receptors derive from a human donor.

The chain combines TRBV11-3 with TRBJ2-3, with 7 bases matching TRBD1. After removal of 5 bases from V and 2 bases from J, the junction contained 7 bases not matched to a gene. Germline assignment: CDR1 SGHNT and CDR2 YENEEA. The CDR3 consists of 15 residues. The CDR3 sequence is CASSARQGVTDTQYF. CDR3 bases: TGTGCCAGCAGCGCGAGACAGGGTGTCACAGATACGCAGTATTTT.

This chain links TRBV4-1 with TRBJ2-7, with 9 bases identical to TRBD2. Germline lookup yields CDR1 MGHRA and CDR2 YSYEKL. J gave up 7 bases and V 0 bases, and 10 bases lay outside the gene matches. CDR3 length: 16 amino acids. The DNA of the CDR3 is TGCGCCAGCAGCCAAGATCGAGGTAGCGGGAGAAGGGAGCAGTACTTC. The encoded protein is CASSQDRGSGRREQYF.

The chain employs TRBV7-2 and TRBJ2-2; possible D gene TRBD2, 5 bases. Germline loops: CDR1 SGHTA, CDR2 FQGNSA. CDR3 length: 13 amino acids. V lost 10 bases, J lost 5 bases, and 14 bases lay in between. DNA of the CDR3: TGTGCCAAGTCCGCCCCGGGGACCGGGGAGCTGTTTTTT. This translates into CAKSAPGTGELFF.

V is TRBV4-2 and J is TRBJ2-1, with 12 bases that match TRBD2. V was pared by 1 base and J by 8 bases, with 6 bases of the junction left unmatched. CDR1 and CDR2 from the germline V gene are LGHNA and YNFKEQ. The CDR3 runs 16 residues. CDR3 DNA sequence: TGTGCCAGCAGCCAAGCGCGACTAGCGGGAGTTCATGAGCAGTTCTTC. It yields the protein CASSQARLAGVHEQFF.

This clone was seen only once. The DNA of the CDR3 is TGCGCCAGCAGCCAAGATCGGGAGGGTCGGTCCGGGGAGCTGTTTTTT. Its translation is CASSQDREGRSGELFF. The chain couples TRBV4-3 to TRBJ2-2; 8 positions match TRBD2. There are 16 residues in the CDR3. Trimming took 0 bases from V and 6 from J; bases not matched to a gene: 6. Germline loops: CDR1 LGHNA, CDR2 YSLEER.

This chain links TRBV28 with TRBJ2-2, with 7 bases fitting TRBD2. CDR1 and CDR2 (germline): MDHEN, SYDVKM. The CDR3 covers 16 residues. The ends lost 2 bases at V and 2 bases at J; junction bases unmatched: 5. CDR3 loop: CASSLTGGGNTGELFF. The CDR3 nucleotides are TGTGCCAGCAGTTTAACCGGCGGGGGTAACACCGGGGAGCTGTTTTTT.

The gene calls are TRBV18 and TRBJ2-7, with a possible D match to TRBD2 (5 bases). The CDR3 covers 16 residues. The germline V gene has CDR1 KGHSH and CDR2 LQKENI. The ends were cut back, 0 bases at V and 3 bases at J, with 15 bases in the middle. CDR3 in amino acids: CASSPPGTGNGYEQYF. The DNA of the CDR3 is TGTGCCAGCTCACCACCGGGAACGGGAAACGGCTACGAGCAGTACTTC.

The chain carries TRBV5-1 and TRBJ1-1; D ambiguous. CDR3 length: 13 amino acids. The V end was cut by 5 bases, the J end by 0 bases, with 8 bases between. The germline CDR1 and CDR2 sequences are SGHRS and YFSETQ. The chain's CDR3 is CASRRDMNTEAFF. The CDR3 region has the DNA TGCGCCAGCAGGAGGGATATGAACACTGAAGCTTTCTTT. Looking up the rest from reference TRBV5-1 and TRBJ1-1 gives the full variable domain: KAGVTQTPRYLIKTRGQQVTLSCSPISGHRSVSWYQQTPGQGLQFLFEYFSETQRNKGNFPGRFSGRQFSNSRSEMNVSTLELGDSALYLCASRRDMNTEAFFGQGTRLTVV.

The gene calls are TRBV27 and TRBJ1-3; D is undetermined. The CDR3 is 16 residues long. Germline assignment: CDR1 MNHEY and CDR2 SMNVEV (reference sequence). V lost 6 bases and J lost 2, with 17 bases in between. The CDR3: CASSRTPGLPGNTIYF. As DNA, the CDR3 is TGTGCCAGCAGCAGGACCCCCGGCCTCCCTGGAAACACCATATATTTT.

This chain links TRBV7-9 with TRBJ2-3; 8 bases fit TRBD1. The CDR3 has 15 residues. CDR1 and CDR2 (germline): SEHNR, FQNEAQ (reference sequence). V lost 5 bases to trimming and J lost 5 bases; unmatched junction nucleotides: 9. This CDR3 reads CASSLWTGQGDTQYF. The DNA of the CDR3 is TGTGCCAGCAGCCTCTGGACAGGGCAGGGAGATACGCAGTATTTT.

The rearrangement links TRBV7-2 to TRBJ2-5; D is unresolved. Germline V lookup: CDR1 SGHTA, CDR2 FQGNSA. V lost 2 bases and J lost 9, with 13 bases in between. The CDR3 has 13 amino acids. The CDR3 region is CASSLKGVLAQYF. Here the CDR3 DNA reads TGTGCCAGCAGCTTAAAGGGTGTATTGGCCCAGTACTTC.

The DNA for the CDR3 is TGTGCCAGTAGTATATCGCCTAGCCAACCGGGACAGAGAATCACCGGGGAGCTGTTTTTT. It translates to CASSISPSQPGQRITGELFF. The genes are TRBV19 and TRBJ2-2, with 7 bases lining up with TRBD1. Germline values: CDR1 LNHDA, CDR2 SQIVND (reference sequence). CDR3 length: 20 residues. J was trimmed by 4 bases and V by 2 bases; bases with no gene match: 19.

This CDR3 is CAWSPRKKAGEGETQYF. In DNA, the CDR3 is TGTGCCTGGAGCCCCAGGAAGAAGGCGGGAGAGGGGGAGACCCAGTACTTC. This chain links TRBV30 with TRBJ2-5; 7 bases map to TRBD2. The germline V gene has CDR1 GTSNPN and CDR2 SVGIG (reference sequence). The CDR3 runs to 17 residues. With 3 bases clipped from V and 5 bases from J, the junction kept 18 bases outside the gene matches.

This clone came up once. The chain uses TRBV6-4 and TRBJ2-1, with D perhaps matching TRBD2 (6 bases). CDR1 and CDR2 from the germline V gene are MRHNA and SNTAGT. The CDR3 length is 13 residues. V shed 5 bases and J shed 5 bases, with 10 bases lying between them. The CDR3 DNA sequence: TGTGCCAGCAGTAAGGGAGGAGACAATGAGCAGTTCTTC. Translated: CASSKGGDNEQFF.

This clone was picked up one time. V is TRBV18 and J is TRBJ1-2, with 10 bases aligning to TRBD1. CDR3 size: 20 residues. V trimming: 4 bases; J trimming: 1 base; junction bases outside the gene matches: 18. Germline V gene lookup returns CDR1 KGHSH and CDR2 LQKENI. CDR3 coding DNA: TGTGCCAGCTCACGCAAAACTACAGGACAGGGGGACCCCTGTAACTATGGCTACACCTTC. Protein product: CASSRKTTGQGDPCNYGYTF.

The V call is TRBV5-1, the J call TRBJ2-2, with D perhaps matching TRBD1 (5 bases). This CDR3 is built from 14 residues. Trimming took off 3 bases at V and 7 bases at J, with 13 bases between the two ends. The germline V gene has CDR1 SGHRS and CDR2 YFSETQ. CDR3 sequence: CASSWGGSSGELFF. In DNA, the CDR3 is TGCGCCAGCAGCTGGGGCGGTAGCAGCGGGGAGCTGTTTTTT. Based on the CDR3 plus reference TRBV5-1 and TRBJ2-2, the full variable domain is KAGVTQTPRYLIKTRGQQVTLSCSPISGHRSVSWYQQTPGQGLQFLFEYFSETQRNKGNFPGRFSGRQFSNSRSEMNVSTLELGDSALYLCASSWGGSSGELFFGEGSRLTVL.